These T cell receptor beta chains were read from a single sample in a study of vaccination effects on CD4 cells after COVID-19. Here immunoSEQ multiplex PCR was the method, and the copy in TCRdb shows in-frame clones only, minus some. The sample consists of roughly 57,000 clones, more than 75% of them appearing once. The antigens for these receptors are not known. This specimen was CD4+ T cells from PBMCs cultured with HIV peptides, taken before COVID-19 vaccination. The origin of the receptors is a human donor who had a prior SARS-CoV-2 infection. Each CDR3 is given with its conserved first and last residue. Each record gives: V gene, clone size, J gene, D gene, CDR3 DNA, CDR3 protein. D genes are given only for firm matches. A row's size may be missing; if present it is once, few, many or a size class.

TRBV9	.	TRBJ1-1	TRBD1	TGTGCCAGCAGCGTGAATCCGGGACAGTGGGCTGAAGGGATTAACACTGAAGCTTTCTTT	CASSVNPGQWAEGINTEAFF
TRBV5-1	.	TRBJ2-5	TRBD1	TGCGCCAGCAGCTCAGGACAGGGGACCTCCCAAGAGACCCAGTACTTC	CASSSGQGTSQETQYF
TRBV5-1	once	TRBJ2-3	TRBD2	TGCGCCAGCAGCCTCATGAGCGGGGGTGTCCCAGATACGCAGTATTTT	CASSLMSGGVPDTQYF
TRBV19	few	TRBJ2-7	.	TGTGCCAGTAGTACCACGAGAAGACTGGGGTACGAGCAGTACTTC	CASSTTRRLGYEQYF
TRBV25-1	.	TRBJ1-1	.	TGTGCCAGCAGTGAATTGTACGGTGAAGCTTTCTTT	CASSELYGEAFF
TRBV6-5	.	TRBJ1-2	TRBD1	TGTGCCAGCAGTAACCCGGGACAGGGAGGGAATGGCTACACCTTC	CASSNPGQGGNGYTF
TRBV7-2	few	TRBJ1-3	.	TGTGCCAGCAGCTTTAGGTCTGGAAACACCATATATTTT	CASSFRSGNTIYF
TRBV5-1	.	TRBJ1-1	.	TGCGCCAGCAGCTTGGGGGGGCTCCGAGGGTCGGCTGAAGCTTTCTTT	CASSLGGLRGSAEAFF
TRBV2	.	TRBJ2-7	TRBD1	TGTGCCAGCACCACCATCGGGGACAGCTACGAGCAGTACTTC	CASTTIGDSYEQYF
TRBV11-3	.	TRBJ1-1	.	TGTGCCAGCAGCTTAGATGGGACGAACACTGAAGCTTTCTTT	CASSLDGTNTEAFF
TRBV2	.	TRBJ1-1	TRBD1	TGTGCCAGCAGCGACCCCGGGACAGGTAGTGAAGCTTTCTTT	CASSDPGTGSEAFF
TRBV7-9	.	TRBJ1-1	.	TGTGCCAGCAGCTTCTTAGGAGAAAACACTGAAGCTTTCTTT	CASSFLGENTEAFF
TRBV11-2	.	TRBJ2-7	.	TGTGCCAGCAGCTTACCGGGAAAGTCCTACGAGCAGTACTTC	CASSLPGKSYEQYF
TRBV7-6	once	TRBJ2-5	.	TGTGCCAGCAGCTTTCTCCAGGAAGAGACCCAGTACTTC	CASSFLQEETQYF
TRBV9	once	TRBJ2-3	.	TGTGCCAGCAGCGTAGACTGGGGGGCTACAGATACGCAGTATTTT	CASSVDWGATDTQYF
TRBV4-2	few	TRBJ2-3	TRBD2	TGTGCCAGCAGCCCAACTCAGCGGGAGGCTAGCACAGATACGCAGTATTTT	CASSPTQREASTDTQYF
TRBV27	few	TRBJ2-1	TRBD2	TGTGCCAGCAGTTTGGCGGGAGATGCCTACAATGAGCAGTTCTTC	CASSLAGDAYNEQFF
TRBV11-1	.	TRBJ2-5	TRBD1	TGTGCCAGCAGCAAGGGACAGCAAGAGACCCAGTACTTC	CASSKGQQETQYF
TRBV19	.	TRBJ1-1	.	TGTGCCAGAACCGCCCATACAGGGAGAGGGGCCACTGAAGCTTTCTTT	CARTAHTGRGATEAFF
TRBV6-5	few	TRBJ1-2	.	TGTGCCAGCAGACCATTCGGGACTCGGCATGGCTACACCTTC	CASRPFGTRHGYTF
TRBV25-1	.	TRBJ1-2	TRBD1	TGTGCCAGCAGGGGACAGGGGAACTATGGCTACACCTTC	CASRGQGNYGYTF
TRBV5-4	.	TRBJ2-5	.	TGTGCCAGCAGCAGGCCCCGACAGGATGAGACCCAGTACTTC	CASSRPRQDETQYF
TRBV3-1/TRBV3-2	.	TRBJ1-5	TRBD1	TGTGCCAGCAGCCGAGGGGTCGGCAGGGGGCTGGATCAGCCCCAGCATTTT	CASSRGVGRGLDQPQHF
TRBV19	.	TRBJ2-5	.	TGTGCCAGTAGTATGAGTTGGGGTGGAGAGACCCAGTACTTC	CASSMSWGGETQYF
TRBV19	.	TRBJ1-2	.	TGTGCCAGTAGTCCAGACAGAGGTTGGTATGGCTACACCTTC	CASSPDRGWYGYTF
TRBV9	.	TRBJ1-5	.	TGTGCCAGCAGCGTAGATGGTTCCCCCCAGCCCCAGCATTTT	CASSVDGSPQPQHF
TRBV15	.	TRBJ1-2	.	TGTGCCACCAGCAGAGATCGGGGTCGTGGGAGCGGCTACACCTTC	CATSRDRGRGSGYTF
TRBV10-3	.	TRBJ2-5	.	TGTGCCATCAGTGAGGTACCAGGGAATCGAGAGACCCAGTACTTC	CAISEVPGNRETQYF
TRBV30	.	TRBJ1-3	.	TGTGCCTGGAGTTCGGACCGAGCTGGAAACACCATATATTTT	CAWSSDRAGNTIYF